The present T cell receptor beta chain was sequenced within a study of T cells in localized non-small cell lung cancer. The CDR3 covers 16 residues. Per the germline V gene, CDR1 is MGHRA and CDR2 is YSYEKL. The V gene lost 1 base and the J gene lost 5 bases, with 15 bases spanning the gap. The data were produced by immunoSEQ multiplex PCR, yet TCRdb's version contains in-frame clones alone and is incomplete. This table holds tens of thousands of clones, roughly 87% found once. This TCR was sampled from a male donor at least 60 years old with stage I squamous cell lung carcinoma. The chain combines TRBV4-1 with TRBJ1-5; D unclear. The specimen was peripheral blood, collected before any cancer treatment. CDR3 sequence reads: CASSQGYAGIDQPQHF. The CDR3 DNA reads TGCGCCAGCAGCCAAGGATACGCGGGAATTGATCAGCCCCAGCATTTT.